The next 14 T cell receptor beta chains were all read from a single sample in a study of PD-1 blockade in classical Hodgkin lymphoma. The protocol was immunoSEQ multiplex PCR, while the TCRdb copy is restricted to in-frame clones and leaves out a portion. The table shows 95,000 to 100,000 clones, with 80% to 90% occurring only once. Relapse was seen in all patients after autologous stem cell transplantation, and brentuximab vedotin exposure was variable. The sample in question was peripheral blood mononuclear cells (PBMCs), obtained before the second cycle of nivolumab. Receptors were obtained from a human donor with classical Hodgkin lymphoma.

The rearrangement joins TRBV6-1 to TRBJ2-1; D perhaps matches TRBD1 (5 bases). Between the trimmed V and J ends, which lost 6 bases and 1 base, there was a span of 10 bases. Germline assignment: CDR1 MNHNS and CDR2 SASEGT. The CDR3 has 14 residues. CDR3 in amino acids: CASSQGISYNEQFF. CDR3 DNA sequence: TGTGCCAGCAGCCAGGGAATTTCCTACAATGAGCAGTTCTTC.

This clone has only one observation. This chain uses TRBV27 with TRBJ2-6; 7 bases agree with TRBD1. The ends lost 0 bases at V and 2 bases at J; junction bases unmatched: 10. Germline V lookup: CDR1 MNHEY, CDR2 SMNVEV (reference sequence). The CDR3 runs 19 residues. Written as DNA, the CDR3 is TGTGCCAGCAGTTTATCAGACCCGACAGGGCCTACTGGGGCCAACGTCCTGACTTTC. This codes for CASSLSDPTGPTGANVLTF.

This rearrangement joins TRBV5-1 to TRBJ2-5, with D unresolved. V lost 4 bases, J lost 0 bases, and 19 bases lay in between. This CDR3 region has 17 residues. Germline lookup yields CDR1 SGHRS and CDR2 YFSETQ. The CDR3 DNA follows: TGCGCCAGCAGCCTCGCTAGGTTAGTCACCGACCAAGAGACCCAGTACTTC. Translation gives CASSLARLVTDQETQYF.

This clone was picked up one time. This chain links TRBV5-1 with TRBJ1-4; 10 bases are a match to TRBD1. The V and J ends lost 4 bases and 11 bases, in that order; junction bases with no gene match: 14. Looked up from germline, CDR1 is SGHRS and CDR2 is YFSETQ. This CDR3 is built from 16 residues. DNA for the CDR3: TGCGCCAGCAGCCCCGGGACAGGGGCCGCCGTCGGGAAACTGTTTTTT. This codes for CASSPGTGAAVGKLFF.

V usage is TRBV9 and J usage is TRBJ1-2; 7 bases fit TRBD1. The CDR3 loop spans 16 amino acids. Losses at the gene ends were 5 bases for V and 5 bases for J; bases not matched to a gene: 15. CDR1 and CDR2 (germline): SGDLS, YYNGEE. CDR3 protein: CASSPPRGGREYGYTF. CDR3 bases: TGTGCCAGCAGTCCTCCCAGGGGGGGCAGGGAGTATGGCTACACCTTC. Filled out from reference TRBV9 and TRBJ1-2, the complete variable domain reads DSGVTQTPKHLITATGQRVTLRCSPRSGDLSVYWYQQSLDQGLQFLIQYYNGEERAKGNILERFSAQQFPDLHSELNLSSLELGDSALYFCASSPPRGGREYGYTFGSGTRLTVV.

The J gene is TRBJ2-5, the V gene TRBV6-5; D is possibly TRBD1 or TRBD2 (5 bases each). Germline V lookup: CDR1 MNHEY, CDR2 SVGAGI. V was pared by 5 bases and J by 2 bases, with 12 bases between. The CDR3 runs 14 residues. CDR3 bases: TGTGCCAGCAGTCCGGGACGGATACAAGAGACCCAGTACTTC. It translates to CASSPGRIQETQYF.

This clone came up once. The chain carries TRBV27 and TRBJ2-5; a weak D match, TRBD1 (5 bases). The germline CDR1 and CDR2 sequences are MNHEY and SMNVEV (reference sequence). CDR3 length: 14 amino acids. Trimming removed 4 bases from V and 2 bases from J, with 11 bases in between. The CDR3 sequence: CASSSRQLQETQYF. The CDR3 region has the DNA TGTGCCAGCAGTTCCCGACAGCTACAAGAGACCCAGTACTTC.

The chain joins TRBV11-2 to TRBJ2-5, with 9 bases fitting TRBD2. With 5 bases clipped from V and 4 bases from J, the junction kept 14 bases outside the gene matches. The CDR3 contains 17 residues. CDR1 is SGHAT and CDR2 is FQNNGV in the germline V gene. Written as DNA, the CDR3 is TGTGCCAGCAGCCCACTACGAAAGCGGGGGGACTTAGAGACCCAGTACTTC. Its protein product is CASSPLRKRGDLETQYF.

CDR3 sequence: CASSIADSYGYTF. The CDR3 coding sequence is TGTGCCAGTAGTATAGCGGACAGCTATGGCTACACCTTC. The J gene is TRBJ1-2, the V gene TRBV19; D is perhaps TRBD1 (6 bases). Germline V lookup: CDR1 LNHDA, CDR2 SQIVND (reference sequence). This CDR3 spans 13 amino acids. Trimming stripped 1 base from V and 4 bases from J, with 7 bases between.

The chain couples TRBV7-2 to TRBJ2-3, with D uncertain. The V end was cut by 4 bases, the J end by 6 bases, with 14 bases between. This CDR3 comprises 14 residues. CDR1 is SGHTA, CDR2 FQGNSA, per germline. The CDR3 DNA reads as TGTGCCAGCAGCTCCCAGCCGGGCCAGGATACGCAGTATTTT. This codes for CASSSQPGQDTQYF.

The DNA for the CDR3 is TGTGCCAGCAGCTTAGTTCTAGGCAGTGAAAAACTGTTTTTT. Its translation is CASSLVLGSEKLFF. The chain links TRBV7-2 to TRBJ1-4; D gene uncertain. CDR3 length equals 14 residues. Deletions cut 1 base from V and 7 bases from J, with 10 bases between. The germline gives CDR1 SGHTA, CDR2 FQGNSA. The whole variable domain, filled in from reference TRBV7-2 and TRBJ1-4, reads GAGVSQSPSNKVTEKGKDVELRCDPISGHTALYWYRQSLGQGLEFLIYFQGNSAPDKSGLPSDRFSAERTGGSVSTLTIQRTQQEDSAVYLCASSLVLGSEKLFFGSGTQLSVL.

This chain links TRBV19 with TRBJ1-2; no clear D. CDR3 length equals 13 residues. Per the germline V gene, CDR1 is LNHDA and CDR2 is SQIVND (reference sequence). V was cut by 3 bases and J by 8 bases, with 13 bases left in between. As DNA, the CDR3 is TGTGCCAGTAGTATCGATCGTTACGGGGGCTACACCTTC. Translating gives CASSIDRYGGYTF.

The genes are TRBV7-2 and TRBJ2-3; D remains ambiguous. The CDR3 loop spans 13 amino acids. Germline V gene lookup returns CDR1 SGHTA and CDR2 FQGNSA. V was clipped by 3 bases and J by 5 bases, with 9 bases between them. In DNA, the CDR3 is TGTGCCAGCAGCTTGGTAGGGATAGATACGCAGTATTTT. It is translated as CASSLVGIDTQYF.

The rearrangement uses TRBV6-4 and TRBJ2-3; no firm D call. The CDR3 contains 16 residues. CDR1 and CDR2 from the germline V gene are MRHNA and SNTAGT. Trimming left V 0 bases short and J 2 bases short, with 12 bases between. DNA of the CDR3: TGTGCCAGCAGTGACTCCGTAGGGAAAATCACAGATACGCAGTATTTT. Encoded protein: CASSDSVGKITDTQYF.